This T cell receptor beta chain was profiled in a study of low-dose radiotherapy and immunotherapy resistance in tumors. The wider study: The study delivered 0.5 Gy per fraction every 2 weeks to Cohort 1, totaling 6.5 Gy. The study administered intravenous cyclophosphamide at 200 mg/m2 every two weeks, one day ahead of radiation and immunotherapy. Oral administration of aspirin 300 mg daily occurred for four cycles, commencing at cycle 1 day 1.

Documented time point: after trial treatment. Treatment here: LDRT plus nivolumab, ipilimumab, low-dose cyclophosphamide and aspirin (RACIN trial). Treatment of the donors consisted of nivolumab and ipilimumab (plus aspirin, low-dose cyclophosphamide and low-dose radiotherapy). The CDR3 runs 14 residues. The V segment lost 6 bases and the J segment 8 bases; nucleotides outside the gene matches: 10. CDR1 is MNHEY, CDR2 SVGEGT, per germline. TRAV- and TRBV-specific primers primed first-strand cDNA, covering alpha and beta chains. The authors amplified TCRs for around 20 PCR cycles with a constant-region primer and a V-primer adapter. Via MiXCR, TCRdb re-called the reads, giving one row per CDR3 protein. This sample has 95,000 to 100,000 distinct CDR3 sequences, with less than 25% found just once.

The chain links TRBV6-2 or TRBV6-3 to TRBJ2-3; 8 bases agree with TRBD2. The sequence came from a male donor with prostate cancer. The specimen comprised PBMCs, sampled after low-dose radiotherapy plus immunotherapy. CDR3 protein: CASRKAGEKGTQYF. The CDR3 nucleotides are TGTGCCAGCAGGAAAGCGGGGGAAAAAGGTACGCAGTATTTT.